This record covers a single TCR beta chain. The data were taken from a study of human T cells and chemical hapten exposure. Study summary: Women made up most patients, who had alopecia areata, totalis or universalis.

Time point denoted: patch test 2, 6 weeks after DPC sensitization. As for treatment: therapeutic diphenylcyclopropenone sensitization with weekly scalp DPC. V lost 3 bases to trimming and J lost 5 bases, with 14 bases between them. The CDR3 length is 14 residues. TCRdb redid the calling of the RACE reads with MiXCR, one entry per CDR3 protein. The sample yields 360,000 or so distinct CDR3 sequences, about 6% seen once. This chain links TRBV12-3 or TRBV12-4 with TRBJ2-7, with a tentative D call TRBD2 (6 bases). The source of this sequence is a woman under 30 with alopecia areata. Some clones in this sample may be carry-over from other donors' samples. This sample comprised whole blood, obtained in connection with sensitization to the hapten diphenylcyclopropenone (DPC). The CDR3 nucleotides are TGTGCCAGCAGTTTTGCGGGAAGGGAGGACGAGCAGTACTTC. Protein: CASSFAGREDEQYF.